One and the same sample provided the 22 T cell receptor beta chains below, sequenced in a study of shared clonotypes between healthy human individuals. Naive CD8 cells were CD45RO-negative, positively selected for CCR7, excluding terminally differentiated effector memory CD45RA+ cells. TCRdb keeps only in-frame clones here, not all; method: immunoSEQ multiplex PCR. The data contain hundreds of thousands of clones, more than 85% of them singletons. Input material: naive CD8+ T cells sorted from blood. Every receptor here comes from a man younger than 45 in good health.

The chain joins TRBV10-3 to TRBJ2-7; 8 bases agree with TRBD2. The V and J ends lost 10 bases and 2 bases, in that order; junction bases with no gene match: 7. Germline lookup yields CDR1 ENHRY and CDR2 SYGVKD. CDR3 size: 13 residues. The CDR3 DNA sequence: TGTGCCACCCTGGACGGGAGGGCCTACGAGCAGTACTTC. Translation gives CATLDGRAYEQYF.

Here the CDR3 reads CASSQNPGLVHEQFF. CDR3 coding DNA: TGTGCCAGCAGCCAAAACCCGGGACTAGTGCATGAGCAGTTCTTC. The chain uses TRBV14 and TRBJ2-1; TRBD2 agrees at 8 bases. The CDR3 extends over 15 amino acids. Germline V gene sequence: CDR1 SGHDN, CDR2 FVKESK. After removal of 2 bases from V and 8 bases from J, the junction contained 8 bases not matched to a gene.

This sequence joins TRBV19 and TRBJ1-5; D ambiguous. Germline V gene lookup returns CDR1 LNHDA and CDR2 SQIVND (reference sequence). This CDR3 has 15 amino acids. Trimming took off 3 bases at V and 5 bases at J, with 14 bases between the two ends. The CDR3 region is CASSISRGIYQPQHF. In DNA, the CDR3 is TGTGCCAGTAGTATCTCCCGGGGAATCTATCAGCCCCAGCATTTT.

The CDR3 DNA reads as TGTGCCAGCAGCTCAGCGACACCTGACGAACTTTATAGCAATCAGCCCCAGCATTTT. Its translation: CASSSATPDELYSNQPQHF. The V and J genes are TRBV11-2 and TRBJ1-5; D is ambiguous. The CDR3 is made up of 19 amino acids. Germline values: CDR1 SGHAT, CDR2 FQNNGV. Between the trimmed V and J ends, which lost 4 bases and 0 bases, there was a span of 22 bases.

The gene calls are TRBV4-3 and TRBJ2-3; D call uncertain. This CDR3 comprises 15 residues. Germline V gives CDR1 LGHNA, CDR2 YSLEER. The V gene lost 1 base and the J gene lost 1 base, with 9 bases spanning the gap. The CDR3 DNA sequence: TGCGCCAGCAGCCAAGCGGAGTATGGCACAGATACGCAGTATTTT. Its translation: CASSQAEYGTDTQYF.

On this clone itself: Other DNA sequences within the sample encode an identical CDR3. This chain links TRBV5-6 with TRBJ2-1; D might be TRBD2 (6 bases). Trimming took 0 bases from V and 6 from J, leaving 13 bases between them. The CDR3 is 15 amino acids. The germline CDR1 and CDR2 sequences are SGHDT and YYEEEE. The CDR3 spells CASSLAADYLNEQFF. In nucleotides, the CDR3 is TGTGCCAGCAGCTTGGCGGCGGACTACCTCAATGAGCAGTTCTTC.

Here the CDR3 DNA reads TGTGCCAGCAGATTTCCCGGGACAGGGTTGGAAAACACCATATATTTT. Amino acids: CASRFPGTGLENTIYF. V and J are TRBV28 and TRBJ1-3, with 9 bases lining up with TRBD1. Trimming removed 6 bases from V and 6 bases from J; junction bases left unmatched: 12. CDR3 length: 16 residues. Germline values: CDR1 MDHEN, CDR2 SYDVKM.

The rearrangement uses TRBV6-5 and TRBJ2-2, with D possibly being TRBD2 (5 bases). Germline CDR1 MNHEY, CDR2 SVGAGI. V was shortened by 6 bases and J by 2 bases, with 10 bases between the two germline ends. The CDR3 extends over 14 amino acids. This CDR3 is CASSQRLNTGELFF. CDR3 DNA sequence: TGTGCCAGCAGCCAGCGGCTTAACACCGGGGAGCTGTTTTTT.

V and J are TRBV7-3 and TRBJ2-3; either TRBD1 or TRBD2 may fit D (5 bases each). Trimming stripped 2 bases from V and 6 bases from J, with 9 bases between. Germline CDR1 reads SGHTA; CDR2 reads FQGTGA. This CDR3 has 13 residues. The CDR3, as DNA: TGTGCCAGCAGCTTAGGGGACGTGGATACGCAGTATTTT. This translates into CASSLGDVDTQYF.

In this sample, this clone turned up once. The V gene is TRBV7-3, the J gene TRBJ2-1; 9 bases align to TRBD2. CDR3 length equals 15 residues. V shed 5 bases and J 10 bases; nucleotides not matched to a gene: 12. CDR1 is SGHTA, CDR2 FQGTGA, per germline. The chain's CDR3 is CASSPRASGMGEQFF. Written as DNA, the CDR3 is TGTGCCAGCAGCCCTCGCGCTAGCGGGATGGGGGAGCAGTTCTTC.

The chain joins TRBV6-1 to TRBJ2-7; 7 positions match TRBD1. V lost 8 bases, J lost 2 bases, and 9 bases stayed unmatched. CDR1 and CDR2 from the germline V gene are MNHNS and SASEGT. CDR3 length: 14 residues. The CDR3 DNA is TGTGCCAGCCTGCACTGGGGACAGACCTACGAGCAGTACTTC. Translating gives CASLHWGQTYEQYF.

The chain is built from TRBV19 and TRBJ2-1; no definite D call. The CDR3 sequence is 16 residues long. The germline gives CDR1 LNHDA, CDR2 SQIVND (reference sequence). V was trimmed by 7 bases and J by 1 base, leaving 17 bases between them. The CDR3 DNA reads as TGTGCCAGTACGAGAAATTGGCAAGGGTCCTACAATGAGCAGTTCTTC. It specifies CASTRNWQGSYNEQFF.

V and J are TRBV9 and TRBJ2-1; maybe TRBD2 (5 bases). The V and J ends lost 0 bases and 15 bases respectively, with 16 bases between them. Germline V gene lookup returns CDR1 SGDLS and CDR2 YYNGEE. The CDR3 consists of 13 residues. CDR3 sequence: CASSVDRTPWPFF. Written as DNA, the CDR3 is TGTGCCAGCAGCGTAGACCGGACTCCCTGGCCGTTCTTC. Full variable domain (remainder filled in from reference TRBV9 and TRBJ2-1): DSGVTQTPKHLITATGQRVTLRCSPRSGDLSVYWYQQSLDQGLQFLIQYYNGEERAKGNILERFSAQQFPDLHSELNLSSLELGDSALYFCASSVDRTPWPFFGPGTRLTVL.

The chain has TRBV27 and TRBJ2-5; TRBD1 might be the D (6 bases). V was clipped by 5 bases and J by 5 bases, with 21 bases between them. Germline V CDR1 and CDR2: MNHEY, SMNVEV (reference sequence). The CDR3 consists of 16 residues. The CDR3 DNA follows: TGTGCCAGCAGTCCAACTCATGACAGGCCCCAGGAGACCCAGTACTTC. It translates to CASSPTHDRPQETQYF.

This clone appeared once. CDR3 protein: CATSSFRVLTYEQYF. CDR3 nucleotide sequence: TGTGCCACCAGCAGCTTCCGGGTACTAACCTACGAGCAGTACTTC. The V call is TRBV15, the J call TRBJ2-7, with unresolved D. Trimming took off 3 bases at V and 2 bases at J, with 14 bases between the two ends. CDR1 LNHNV and CDR2 YYDKDF come from the germline V gene (reference sequence). This CDR3 is built from 15 residues.

This clone was counted many times. This chain links TRBV28 with TRBJ1-2, with unresolved D. Germline assignment: CDR1 MDHEN and CDR2 SYDVKM. Deletions cut 5 bases from V and 3 bases from J, with 4 bases between. The CDR3 loop spans 11 amino acids. CDR3 sequence: CASSRDYGYTF. CDR3 nucleotides: TGTGCCAGCAGTCGGGACTATGGCTACACCTTC.

The genes are TRBV25-1 and TRBJ2-1; D is undetermined. The CDR3 is 15 amino acids. V was trimmed by 0 bases and J by 3 bases, leaving 9 bases between them. Germline V lookup: CDR1 MGHDK, CDR2 SYGVNS. CDR3 bases: TGTGCCAGCAGTGAATATGAGCCCGTCTACAATGAGCAGTTCTTC. Its translation: CASSEYEPVYNEQFF.

The chain carries TRBV7-2 and TRBJ2-7, with 10 bases fitting TRBD2. With V trimmed by 5 bases and J by 2 bases, 12 bases remained unmatched. This CDR3 comprises 17 residues. Germline CDR1 SGHTA, CDR2 FQGNSA. CDR3 sequence reads: CASSTETSGPPPYEQYF. The CDR3 region has the DNA TGTGCCAGCAGCACAGAGACTAGCGGGCCCCCTCCCTACGAGCAGTACTTC. Based on the CDR3 plus reference TRBV7-2 and TRBJ2-7, the full variable domain is GAGVSQSPSNKVTEKGKDVELRCDPISGHTALYWYRQSLGQGLEFLIYFQGNSAPDKSGLPSDRFSAERTGGSVSTLTIQRTQQEDSAVYLCASSTETSGPPPYEQYFGPGTRLTVT.

The CDR3 DNA sequence: TGTGCCAGCAGCTTAGCAATACAGGGGGCTATCGGGGAGCTGTTTTTT. It is translated as CASSLAIQGAIGELFF. The genes are TRBV13 and TRBJ2-2; 9 bases are a match to TRBD1. V shed 1 base, J shed 7 bases, and the junction held 7 bases outside the gene matches. The CDR3 length is 16 residues. CDR1 is PRHDT and CDR2 is FYEKMQ in the germline V gene (reference sequence).

The rearrangement joins TRBV7-6 to TRBJ2-7, with D perhaps matching TRBD1 (6 bases). The V gene lost 5 bases and the J gene lost 0 bases, with 11 bases spanning the gap. The CDR3 consists of 14 residues. Germline V gene sequence: CDR1 SGHVS, CDR2 FNYEAQ. CDR3 amino acids: CASSRTVSSYEQYF. In DNA, the CDR3 is TGTGCCAGCAGCCGGACAGTGAGCTCCTACGAGCAGTACTTC.

About this clone itself: One end of the junction varies from germline; a read error may be responsible. V gene TRBV7-2 combines with J gene TRBJ1-5; no clear D gene. Germline lookup yields CDR1 SGHTA and CDR2 FQGNSA. This CDR3 contains 15 residues. CDR3 sequence: CASTLNAERNQPQHF. DNA of the CDR3: TGTGCCAGCACCTTAAATGCCGAACGCAATCAGCCCCAGCATTTT.

The gene calls are TRBV25-1 and TRBJ2-7; D is uncertain. Germline V CDR1 and CDR2: MGHDK, SYGVNS. V was shortened by 4 bases and J by 0 bases, with 13 bases between the two germline ends. The CDR3 runs 15 residues. The CDR3 nucleotides are TGTGCCAGCAGTGGATATAACACGGGCTCCTACGAGCAGTACTTC. It yields the protein CASSGYNTGSYEQYF.